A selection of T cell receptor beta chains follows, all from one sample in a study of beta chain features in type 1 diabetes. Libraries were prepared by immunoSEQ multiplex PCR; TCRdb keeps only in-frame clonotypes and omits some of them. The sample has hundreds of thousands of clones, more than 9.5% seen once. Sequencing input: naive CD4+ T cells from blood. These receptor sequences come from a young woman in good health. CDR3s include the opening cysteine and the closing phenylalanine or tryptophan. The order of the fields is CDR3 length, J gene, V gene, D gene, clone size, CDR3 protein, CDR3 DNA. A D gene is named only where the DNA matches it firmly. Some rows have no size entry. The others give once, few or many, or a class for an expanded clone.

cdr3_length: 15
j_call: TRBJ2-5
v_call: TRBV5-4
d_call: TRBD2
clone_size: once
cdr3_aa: CASSLGLAGVETQYF
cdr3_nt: TGTGCCAGCAGCTTGGGGCTAGCGGGGGTCGAGACCCAGTACTTC

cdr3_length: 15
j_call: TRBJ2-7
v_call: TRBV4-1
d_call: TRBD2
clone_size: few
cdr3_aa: CASSHRAGGPYEQYF
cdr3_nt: TGCGCCAGCAGCCATAGAGCGGGAGGGCCCTACGAGCAGTACTTC

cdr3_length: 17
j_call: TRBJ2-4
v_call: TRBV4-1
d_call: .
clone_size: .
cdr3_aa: CASSQGSVRGKGNIQYF
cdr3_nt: TGCGCCAGCAGCCAAGGTTCCGTGAGGGGCAAGGGAAACATTCAGTACTTC

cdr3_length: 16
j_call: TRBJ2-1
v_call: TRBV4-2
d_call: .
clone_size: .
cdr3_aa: CASSPTFTGSLNEQFF
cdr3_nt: TGTGCCAGCAGCCCGACCTTCACAGGGTCGTTAAATGAGCAGTTCTTC

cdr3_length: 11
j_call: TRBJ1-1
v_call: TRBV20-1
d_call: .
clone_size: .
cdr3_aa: CSAPFKNGAFF
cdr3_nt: TGCAGTGCTCCGTTTAAGAACGGGGCTTTCTTT

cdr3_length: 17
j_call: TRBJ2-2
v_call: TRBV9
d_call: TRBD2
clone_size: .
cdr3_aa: CASSPLAGGRNTGELFF
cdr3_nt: TGTGCCAGCAGCCCGCTAGCGGGGGGACGGAACACCGGGGAGCTGTTTTTT

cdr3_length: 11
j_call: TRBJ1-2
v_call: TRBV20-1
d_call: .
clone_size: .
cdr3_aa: CSALDIYGYTF
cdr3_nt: TGCAGTGCCCTCGATATATATGGCTACACCTTC

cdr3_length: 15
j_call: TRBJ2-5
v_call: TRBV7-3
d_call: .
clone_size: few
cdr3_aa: CASSYRAGKQETQYF
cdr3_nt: TGTGCCAGCAGCTACCGGGCGGGGAAGCAAGAGACCCAGTACTTC

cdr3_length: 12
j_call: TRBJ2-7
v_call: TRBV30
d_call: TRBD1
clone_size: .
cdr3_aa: CAWKGTGYEQYF
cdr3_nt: TGTGCCTGGAAGGGGACAGGCTACGAGCAGTACTTC

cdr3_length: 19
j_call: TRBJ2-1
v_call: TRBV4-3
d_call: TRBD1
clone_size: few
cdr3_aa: CASSQPGQGPESSYNEQFF
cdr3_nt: TGCGCCAGCAGCCAACCGGGACAGGGGCCCGAAAGCTCCTACAATGAGCAGTTCTTC

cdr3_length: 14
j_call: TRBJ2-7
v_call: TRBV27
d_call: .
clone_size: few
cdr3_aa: CASSLWGPVDEQYF
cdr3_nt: TGTGCCAGCAGTTTATGGGGCCCGGTCGACGAGCAGTACTTC

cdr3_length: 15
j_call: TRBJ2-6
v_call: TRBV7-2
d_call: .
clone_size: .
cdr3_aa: CASSVGLGGANVLTF
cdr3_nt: TGTGCCAGCAGCGTTGGTTTGGGTGGGGCCAACGTCCTGACTTTC

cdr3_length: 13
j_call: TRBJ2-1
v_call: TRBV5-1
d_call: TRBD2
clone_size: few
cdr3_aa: CASRTSSYNEQFF
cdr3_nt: TGCGCCAGCCGGACTAGCTCCTACAATGAGCAGTTCTTC

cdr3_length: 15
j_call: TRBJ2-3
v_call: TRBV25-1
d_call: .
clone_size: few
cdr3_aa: CASRDGLLNVNTQYF
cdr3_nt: TGTGCCAGCAGAGACGGACTACTTAACGTGAATACGCAGTATTTT

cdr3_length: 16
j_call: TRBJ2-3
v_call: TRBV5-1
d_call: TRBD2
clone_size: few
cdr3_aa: CASSLDPAGSTDTQYF
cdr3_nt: TGCGCCAGCAGCTTGGATCCAGCGGGGAGCACAGATACGCAGTATTTT

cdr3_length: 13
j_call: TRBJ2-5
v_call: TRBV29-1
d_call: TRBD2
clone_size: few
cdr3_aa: CSVEIGGLKTQYF
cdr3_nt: TGCAGCGTCGAAATCGGGGGGTTGAAGACCCAGTACTTC

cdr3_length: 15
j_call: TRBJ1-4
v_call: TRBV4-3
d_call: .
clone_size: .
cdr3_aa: CASSRTLPPNEKLFF
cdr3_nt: TGCGCCAGCAGCCGGACCCTTCCACCTAATGAAAAACTGTTTTTT

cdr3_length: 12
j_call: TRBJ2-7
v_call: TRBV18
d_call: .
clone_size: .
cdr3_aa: CASSPTSLEQYF
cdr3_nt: TGTGCCAGCTCACCAACTAGTCTAGAGCAGTACTTC

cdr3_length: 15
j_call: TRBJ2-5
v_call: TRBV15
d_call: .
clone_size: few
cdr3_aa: CATSRENREIETQYF
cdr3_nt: TGTGCCACCAGCAGGGAAAACAGGGAGATCGAGACCCAGTACTTC

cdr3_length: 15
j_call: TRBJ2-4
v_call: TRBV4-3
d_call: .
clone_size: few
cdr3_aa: CASSQEWLAKNIQYF
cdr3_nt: TGCGCCAGCAGCCAAGAATGGCTAGCCAAAAACATTCAGTACTTC

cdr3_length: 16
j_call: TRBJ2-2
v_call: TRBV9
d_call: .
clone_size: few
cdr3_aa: CASSGHARRNTGELFF
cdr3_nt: TGTGCCAGCAGCGGCCACGCGCGGAGGAACACCGGGGAGCTGTTTTTT

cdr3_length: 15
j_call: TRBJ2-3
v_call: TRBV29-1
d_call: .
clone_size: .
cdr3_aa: CSVSQTGFPSDTQYF
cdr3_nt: TGCAGCGTCTCCCAAACAGGGTTCCCCTCAGATACGCAGTATTTT

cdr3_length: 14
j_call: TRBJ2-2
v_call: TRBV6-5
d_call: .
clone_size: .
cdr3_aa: CASSYDRGTGELFF
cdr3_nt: TGTGCCAGCAGTTACGATCGGGGCACCGGGGAGCTGTTTTTT

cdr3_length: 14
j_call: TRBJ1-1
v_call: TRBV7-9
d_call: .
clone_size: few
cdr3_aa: CASSGGGGNTEAFF
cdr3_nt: TGTGCCAGCAGCGGCGGCGGAGGGAACACTGAAGCTTTCTTT

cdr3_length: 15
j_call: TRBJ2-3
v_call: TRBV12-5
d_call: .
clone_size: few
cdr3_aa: CASGLGFVGTDTQYF
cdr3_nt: TGTGCTAGTGGTTTAGGTTTTGTGGGCACAGATACGCAGTATTTT

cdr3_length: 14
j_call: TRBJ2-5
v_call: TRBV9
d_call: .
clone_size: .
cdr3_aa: CASSGLDSGETQYF
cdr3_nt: TGTGCCAGCAGCGGACTTGACTCAGGGGAGACCCAGTACTTC

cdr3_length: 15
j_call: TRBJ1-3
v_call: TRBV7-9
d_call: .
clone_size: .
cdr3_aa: CASSLAGTSGNTIYF
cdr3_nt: TGTGCCAGCAGCTTAGCGGGGACCTCTGGAAACACCATATATTTT

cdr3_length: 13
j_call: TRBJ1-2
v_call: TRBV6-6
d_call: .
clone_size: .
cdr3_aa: CASSYGGLYGYTF
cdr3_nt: TGTGCCAGCAGTTACGGGGGACTCTATGGCTACACCTTC

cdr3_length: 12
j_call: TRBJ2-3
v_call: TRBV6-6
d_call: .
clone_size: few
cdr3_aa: CASRKAADTQYF
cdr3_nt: TGTGCCAGCAGGAAGGCCGCAGATACGCAGTATTTT

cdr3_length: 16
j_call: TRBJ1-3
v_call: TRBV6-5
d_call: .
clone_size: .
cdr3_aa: CASSYSRQHSGNTIYF
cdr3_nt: TGTGCCAGCAGTTACTCGAGGCAGCACTCTGGAAACACCATATATTTT

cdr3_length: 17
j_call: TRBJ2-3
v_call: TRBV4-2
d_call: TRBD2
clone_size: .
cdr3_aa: CASSPRRGGSTTDTQYF
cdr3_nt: TGTGCCAGCAGCCCCAGACGCGGGGGGTCAACCACAGATACGCAGTATTTT

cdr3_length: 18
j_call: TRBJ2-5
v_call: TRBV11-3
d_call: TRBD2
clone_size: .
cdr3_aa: CASSKGYLGLAGMETQYF
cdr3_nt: TGTGCCAGCAGTAAGGGGTACCTGGGACTAGCGGGAATGGAGACCCAGTACTTC

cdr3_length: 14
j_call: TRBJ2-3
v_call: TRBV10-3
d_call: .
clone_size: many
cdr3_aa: CAISGDFGTDTQYF
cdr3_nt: TGTGCCATCAGTGGAGACTTTGGCACAGATACGCAGTATTTT

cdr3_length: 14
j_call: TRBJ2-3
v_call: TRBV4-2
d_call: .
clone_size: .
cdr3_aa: CASSQEPFTDTQYF
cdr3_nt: TGTGCCAGCAGCCAAGAACCATTCACAGATACGCAGTATTTT

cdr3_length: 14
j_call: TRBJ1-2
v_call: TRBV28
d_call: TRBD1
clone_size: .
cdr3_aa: CASSSIDRAYGYTF
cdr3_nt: TGTGCCAGCAGTTCCATCGACAGGGCCTATGGCTACACCTTC

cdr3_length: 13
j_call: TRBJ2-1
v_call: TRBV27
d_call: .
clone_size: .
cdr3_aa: CASSLKFVNEQFF
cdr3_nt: TGTGCCAGCAGTTTAAAATTTGTCAATGAGCAGTTCTTC

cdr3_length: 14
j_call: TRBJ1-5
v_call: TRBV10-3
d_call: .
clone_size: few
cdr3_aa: CAISRTGSNQPQHF
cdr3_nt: TGTGCCATCAGCCGTACAGGTAGTAATCAGCCCCAGCATTTT

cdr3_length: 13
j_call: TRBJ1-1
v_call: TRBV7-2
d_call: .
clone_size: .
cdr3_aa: CASRPSGTTEAFF
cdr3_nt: TGTGCCAGCAGGCCAAGCGGGACCACTGAAGCTTTCTTT

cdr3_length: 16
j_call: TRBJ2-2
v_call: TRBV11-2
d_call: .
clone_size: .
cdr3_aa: CASSSNPGLRTGELFF
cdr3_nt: TGTGCCAGCAGCTCCAACCCGGGACTCAGAACCGGGGAGCTGTTTTTT

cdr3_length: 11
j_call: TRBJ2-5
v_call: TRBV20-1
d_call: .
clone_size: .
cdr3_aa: CSLPRGETQYF
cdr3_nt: TGCAGTTTACCGCGGGGCGAGACCCAGTACTTC